Sequencing of this T cell receptor beta chain was carried out in a study of radiotherapy plus CTLA-4 blockade in lung cancer. General study findings and limits: Blood-borne expansion of tumor-derived TCR clones followed radiotherapy plus ipilimumab.

There are 15 residues in the CDR3. CDR1 and CDR2 from the germline V gene are SGHRS and YFSETQ. Focal radiation plus CTLA-4 blockade with ipilimumab was given to patients with chemo-refractory metastatic non-small-cell lung cancer. A note on this clone: Its cognate antigen is unknown. The junction departs from the called germline gene at one end, perhaps through a read error.

Generated by immunoSEQ multiplex PCR, the TCRdb table keeps only in-frame clones and is missing some. Here the sample spans tens of thousands of clones, 77% being singletons. This TCR was sampled from a human donor with non-small cell lung cancer who had a partial response to radiotherapy plus ipilimumab. V usage is TRBV5-1 and J usage is TRBJ1-6, with unresolved D. Sequenced here: peripheral blood, sampled from a patient treated with radiotherapy plus ipilimumab. CDR3 nucleotide sequence: TGCGCCAGCAGCTTGAGAGGGCCCAATAATCCACCCCTCCACTTT. Its protein is CASSLRGPNNPPLHF. The complete variable domain, with remaining parts taken from reference TRBV5-1 and TRBJ1-6, reads KAGVTQTPRYLIKTRGQQVTLSCSPISGHRSVSWYQQTPGQGLQFLFEYFSETQRNKGNFPGRFSGRQFSNSRSEMNVSTLELGDSALYLCASSLRGPNNPPLHFGNGTRLTVT.